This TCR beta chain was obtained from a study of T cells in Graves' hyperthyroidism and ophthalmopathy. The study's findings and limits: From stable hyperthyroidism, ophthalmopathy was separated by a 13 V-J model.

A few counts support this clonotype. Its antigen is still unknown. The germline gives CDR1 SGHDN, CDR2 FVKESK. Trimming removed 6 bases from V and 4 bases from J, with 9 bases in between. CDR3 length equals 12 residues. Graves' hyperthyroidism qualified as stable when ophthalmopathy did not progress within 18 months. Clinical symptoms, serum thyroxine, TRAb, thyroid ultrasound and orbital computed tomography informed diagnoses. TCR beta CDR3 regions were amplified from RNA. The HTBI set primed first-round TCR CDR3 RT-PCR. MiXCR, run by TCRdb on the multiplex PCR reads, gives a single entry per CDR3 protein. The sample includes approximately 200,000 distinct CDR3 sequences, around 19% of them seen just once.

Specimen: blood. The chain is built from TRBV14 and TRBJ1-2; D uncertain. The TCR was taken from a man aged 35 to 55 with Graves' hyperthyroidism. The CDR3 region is CASSQAFYGYTF. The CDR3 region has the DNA TGTGCCAGCAGTCAGGCCTTCTATGGCTACACCTTC.